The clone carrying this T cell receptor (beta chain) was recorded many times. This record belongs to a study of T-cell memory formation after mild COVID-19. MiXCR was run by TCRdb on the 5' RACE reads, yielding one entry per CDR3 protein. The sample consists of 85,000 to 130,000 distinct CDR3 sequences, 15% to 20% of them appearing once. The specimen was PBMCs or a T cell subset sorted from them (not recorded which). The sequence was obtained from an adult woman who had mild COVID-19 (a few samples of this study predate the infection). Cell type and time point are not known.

The CDR3 nucleotides are TGCAGCGTTGAAGATACGGGCTACGAGCAGTACTTC. This sequence encodes CSVEDTGYEQYF. The chain carries TRBV29-1 and TRBJ2-7; unclear D gene. This CDR3 has 12 amino acids. Germline V gene lookup returns CDR1 SQVTM and CDR2 ANQGSEA. V lost 0 bases, J lost 3 bases, and 6 bases lay in between.